The clone carrying this T cell receptor beta chain occurred many times. Antigen: not known. Time point defined: newly diagnosed GD, antithyroid drugs for less than 3 months. PBMCs provided the RNA from which the TCR library was made. The sample originates from a study of regulatory T cells in long-lasting Graves disease. This CDR3 is 15 amino acids long. V lost 5 bases and J lost 3, with 17 bases in between. Germline V lookup: CDR1 SEHNR, CDR2 FQNEAQ (reference sequence). Whole-study results and caveats: Patients whose Graves' disease persisted exhibited lower TCR diversity than those newly diagnosed. Accuracy may have been reduced by the small sample size.

Sequencing libraries for TCR beta were prepared with iRepertoire HTBI primers and Arm-PCR of CDR3 regions. Each CDR3 protein is one row after TCRdb ran MiXCR on the multiplex PCR reads. The table records 400,000 to 650,000 distinct CDR3 sequences, roughly a sixth of them present only once. The same sample was also studied in work on T cells in Graves' hyperthyroidism and ophthalmopathy. That work adds: Using the HTBI primer set, a first-round RT-PCR was run on the TCR CDR3. Ophthalmopathy onset followed model prediction by a median approximately seven months.

Sample: peripheral blood mononuclear cells (PBMCs), taken at new diagnosis, from a patient treated with antithyroid drugs. This sequence originates from a woman aged 35-65 years with Graves disease. V and J are TRBV7-9 and TRBJ2-7; weak D call: TRBD1 (5 bases). The CDR3 coding sequence is TGTGCCAGCAGCAGGTCCTCACAGGTCGTCTACGAGCAGTACTTC. Its translation is CASSRSSQVVYEQYF.